The following is a TCR beta chain sequence with its context. Antigen unknown. The CDR3 length is 13 residues. Trimming stripped 0 bases from V and 5 bases from J, with 7 bases between. CDR1 is MNHEY and CDR2 is SVGAGI in the germline V gene. The source of the sample is a study of vaccination effects on CD4 cells after COVID-19. Study-level background: Post-vaccine draws lagged the second dose by a median of 72 days.

Findings and limits, study-wide: Marked clonal contraction of infection- and vaccine-induced clones was seen late after vaccination.

After more than 9 days in culture, the CD4+ T cells were isolated. Every participant took two doses of the BNT162b2 or mRNA-1273 vaccine. Prior SARS-CoV-2 infection was absent in the vaccine recipients, as shown by negative nucleocapsid antibodies. Each culture had half its medium swapped for IL-2 medium on days 3 and 7. Profiled with immunoSEQ multiplex PCR; TCRdb holds only in-frame clones, not every one. The repertoire has 45,000 or so clones, around 70% of them found once; the top ten carry 6% to 7%. The rearrangement links TRBV6-5 to TRBJ2-5, with D uncertain. The sequences come from CD4+ T cells from PBMCs cultured without peptide, collected after COVID-19 vaccination. The sequence came from a human donor who received a COVID-19 vaccine. CDR3 amino acids: CASSYSLVETQYF. CDR3 coding DNA: TGTGCCAGCAGTTACTCGCTCGTGGAGACCCAGTACTTC.